What follows is one TCR beta chain and its context. Via MiXCR, TCRdb re-called the 5' RACE reads, giving one row per CDR3 protein. Among approximately 350,000 distinct CDR3 sequences listed, roughly 13% were seen once. This sample is part of a study of T-cell memory formation after mild COVID-19. The CDR3 is 12 amino acids. Germline V lookup: CDR1 MDHEN, CDR2 SYDVKM. Trimming removed 2 bases at V and 7 bases at J, with 5 bases between. The gene calls are TRBV28 and TRBJ2-2, with D hard to call. Specimen: PBMCs or a T cell subset sorted from them (not recorded which). The receptor was isolated from a young man who had mild COVID-19 (a few samples of this study predate the infection). Cell type and time point are not known. CDR3 region: CASSLTGGELFF. The CDR3 region has the DNA TGTGCCAGCAGTTTAACGGGCGGGGAGCTGTTTTTT.